Listed below are T cell receptor beta chains from one sample, sequenced in a study of shared T cell receptors in the human thymus. Generated by immunoSEQ multiplex PCR, the TCRdb table keeps only in-frame clones and is missing some. The sample contains hundreds of thousands of clones, roughly 90% of which appear only once. This sample also belongs to another study, concerning human thymus T cells.

The sequenced sample consisted of thymocytes. The receptor source for this set is a boy under two years old with a congenital heart defect. The CDR3 runs from the conserved cysteine through the conserved F or W. The D gene is left open where the match is weak. Expanded clones get a size class; other rows say once, few or many, or leave the size out.

v_gene,abundance,d_gene,j_gene,CDR3aa,CDR3nt
TRBV4-2,once,TRBD1,TRBJ2-7,CASSSWSGQDSYEQYF,TGTGCCAGCAGCTCATGGTCGGGACAGGACAGCTACGAGCAGTACTTC
TRBV7-9,NA,TRBD1,TRBJ1-4,CASSPGQGAPNEKLFF,TGTGCCAGCAGCCCGGGACAGGGGGCGCCGAATGAAAAACTGTTTTTT
TRBV20-1,NA,NA,TRBJ1-3,CSAGKTGPIYF,TGCAGTGCTGGCAAGACAGGACCCATATATTTT
TRBV5-1,once,NA,TRBJ2-2,CASSSDFTGELFF,TGCGCCAGCAGCTCGGACTTCACCGGGGAGCTGTTTTTT
TRBV11-2,NA,NA,TRBJ1-1,CASSSQEGGSGEAFF,TGTGCCAGCAGCTCTCAAGAGGGGGGGTCCGGTGAAGCTTTCTTT
TRBV5-1,NA,TRBD1,TRBJ2-2,CARNRGLGKTGELFF,TGCGCCAGAAACAGGGGGCTAGGGAAAACCGGGGAGCTGTTTTTT
TRBV11-3,NA,TRBD1,TRBJ2-7,CASSFPTTRGQGAREQYF,TGTGCCAGCAGCTTCCCCACAACCAGGGGACAGGGGGCCCGCGAGCAGTACTTC
TRBV19,NA,NA,TRBJ1-2,CASRTGGVYGYTF,TGTGCCAGTAGGACCGGGGGGGTCTATGGCTACACCTTC
TRBV5-1,NA,NA,TRBJ2-4,CASSDRGGKNIQYF,TGCGCCAGCAGCGATAGGGGAGGCAAAAACATTCAGTACTTC
TRBV23-1,NA,NA,TRBJ1-1,CASSHTGYTEAFF,TGCGCCAGCAGTCACACAGGCTACACTGAAGCTTTCTTT
TRBV2,NA,NA,TRBJ1-2,CASSVRGPYGYTF,TGTGCCAGCAGTGTACGGGGTCCCTATGGCTACACCTTC
TRBV6-1,NA,NA,TRBJ2-1,CASTAGRSSYNEQFF,TGTGCCAGCACTGCGGGGAGAAGCTCCTACAATGAGCAGTTCTTC
TRBV6-4,NA,TRBD2,TRBJ2-1,CASSDHSGIPYNEQFF,TGTGCCAGCAGTGACCATAGCGGGATCCCCTACAATGAGCAGTTCTTC
TRBV18,NA,TRBD1,TRBJ1-1,CASSPNTGVMRNTEAFF,TGTGCCAGCTCACCAAACACAGGGGTCATGCGGAACACTGAAGCTTTCTTT
TRBV18,NA,NA,TRBJ2-7,CASSPWTAGHYEQYF,TGTGCCAGCTCACCTTGGACAGCAGGGCACTACGAGCAGTACTTC
TRBV7-2,NA,TRBD2,TRBJ2-3,CASSCHLAGDPDTQYF,TGTGCCAGCAGCTGCCACCTAGCGGGAGATCCAGATACGCAGTATTTT
TRBV27,NA,TRBD2,TRBJ2-7,CASSLTVGTSGFVHEQYF,TGTGCCAGCAGTCTTACCGTAGGGACTAGCGGGTTCGTCCACGAGCAGTACTTC
TRBV14,once,TRBD2,TRBJ2-1,CASSPRPSGSGNEQFF,TGTGCCAGCAGCCCCCGTCCTAGCGGGAGTGGCAATGAGCAGTTCTTC
TRBV5-4,few,TRBD2,TRBJ2-2,CASSGGLAGGPDTGELFF,TGTGCCAGCAGCGGGGGACTAGCGGGAGGGCCGGACACCGGGGAGCTGTTTTTT
TRBV27,NA,TRBD2,TRBJ2-1,CASSARPGTSGTYNEQFF,TGTGCCAGCAGTGCCCGACCGGGGACTAGCGGTACCTACAATGAGCAGTTCTTC